This T cell receptor beta chain was sequenced during a study of CD8 T cells in ankylosing spondylitis (dated by TCRdb to the late 2010s). Regarding the research as a whole: To find TCR variants linked to disease, the study profiled T cell receptor beta repertoires in ankylosing spondylitis patients and healthy donors. The whole study cohort included 95 to 130 healthy donors and around 25 ankylosing spondylitis patients. Peripheral blood was sampled, and synovial fluid was additionally collected from ankylosing spondylitis patients.

Data came from an Illumina HiSeq 2500. Quantitative 5'-RACE with molecular barcodes was used to prepare TCR beta libraries. The study's own analysis went as follows. Disease-linked TCR variants were identified with a new computational method built on a probabilistic model of VDJ rearrangement. TCRdb reprocessing: public reads trimmed at Q25 with fastp, clones called with MiXCR, in-frame beta chains kept. Entries are consolidated by CDR3 protein sequence, retaining the most common genes and DNA. The V and J calls come from TCRdb's annotation, not from the publication. The sample table records around 150,000 distinct CDR3 sequences; around 18% of these occur just once. Jointly, the top ten make up about 7.6% of the sample. Overall study results and their limits: Blood from ankylosing spondylitis patients appeared to be characterized by a TCR beta motif made up of several highly homologous amino acid variants. Some motif variants had previously been reported in the synovial fluid and blood of reactive arthritis patients, which suggests shared mechanisms of disease initiation. The disease-linked clones were reported to be significantly enriched in matched synovial fluid samples from ankylosing spondylitis patients. A CD8+ phenotype was shown by the disease-linked clones, which were found at relatively low frequencies in peripheral blood.

In the germline V gene, CDR1 corresponds to SQVTM and CDR2 to ANQGSEA. The germline ends are 11 bases apart after V is trimmed by 2 bases and J by 3 bases. CDR3 length: 13 amino acids, cysteine to phenylalanine. Only CDR3 DNA remains: 39 bases, in frame from the first base. In this sample, this clonotype turned up many times. Its antigen is not yet known. No much larger clone is present one base from it, and per-base qualities are unavailable. Sequencing was carried out using blood, either unsorted or a sorted T cell fraction (not recorded which). The rearrangement combines TRBV29-1 with TRBJ2-7, and possibly TRBD2, on 5 matching bases. This receptor was taken from a male donor with ankylosing spondylitis or in good health (not recorded which). The sequenced DNA: TGCAGCGTTGAAAGGCCGGGGTTCTACGAGCAGTACTTC. Its amino acids are CSVERPGFYEQYF.